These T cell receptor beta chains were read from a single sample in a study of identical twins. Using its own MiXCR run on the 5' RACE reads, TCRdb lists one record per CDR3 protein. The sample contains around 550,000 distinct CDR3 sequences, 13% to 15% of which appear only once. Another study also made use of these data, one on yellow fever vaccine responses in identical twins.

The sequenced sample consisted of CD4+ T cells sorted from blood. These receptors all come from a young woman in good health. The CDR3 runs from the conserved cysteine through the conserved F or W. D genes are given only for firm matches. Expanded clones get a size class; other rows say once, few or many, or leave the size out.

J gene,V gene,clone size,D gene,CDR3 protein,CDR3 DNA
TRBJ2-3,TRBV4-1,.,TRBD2,CASSQEQLGTRTQYF,TGCGCCAGCAGCCAAGAACAGCTAGGGACTAGGACGCAGTATTTT
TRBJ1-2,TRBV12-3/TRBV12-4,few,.,CASSFYTDGYTF,TGTGCCAGCAGTTTTTATACGGATGGCTACACCTTC
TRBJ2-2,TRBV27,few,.,CASSLRWNTGELFF,TGTGCCAGCAGTTTAAGGTGGAACACCGGGGAGCTGTTTTTT
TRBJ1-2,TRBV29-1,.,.,CSVEEFWVETGYTF,TGCAGCGTTGAAGAGTTCTGGGTCGAAACGGGCTACACCTTC
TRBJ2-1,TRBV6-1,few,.,CASSVIAYNEQFF,TGTGCCAGCAGCGTTATCGCCTACAATGAGCAGTTCTTC
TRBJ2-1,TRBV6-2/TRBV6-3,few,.,CANPNRRHTGILHFLPYNEQFF,TGTGCCAACCCCAACCGGAGGCATACGGGGATTCTACATTTCTTACCCTACAATGAGCAGTTCTTC
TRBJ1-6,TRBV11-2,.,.,CASSARDAMNSPLHF,TGTGCCAGCAGCGCGAGAGACGCGATGAATTCACCCCTCCACTTT
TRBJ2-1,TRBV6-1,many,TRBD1,CASSEAGTGFYNEQFF,TGTGCCAGCAGTGAGGCCGGGACAGGTTTTTACAATGAGCAGTTCTTC
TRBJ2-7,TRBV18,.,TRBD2,CASSPSPSGYEQYF,TGTGCCAGCTCACCCTCTCCTAGCGGATACGAGCAGTACTTC
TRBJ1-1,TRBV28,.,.,CASRFPDPGANTEAFF,TGTGCCAGCAGATTCCCGGACCCAGGGGCGAACACTGAAGCTTTCTTT
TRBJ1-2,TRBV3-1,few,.,CASLDRNYGYTF,TGTGCCAGCCTAGACCGTAACTATGGCTACACCTTC
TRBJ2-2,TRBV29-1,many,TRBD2,CSVGLAVGGGELFF,TGCAGCGTTGGACTAGCGGTCGGAGGCGGGGAGCTGTTTTTT
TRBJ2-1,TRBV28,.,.,CASGQSRGEQFF,TGTGCCAGCGGCCAGTCTCGGGGTGAGCAGTTCTTC
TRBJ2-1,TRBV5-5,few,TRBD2,CASSLEPVSGRYNEQFF,TGTGCCAGCAGCTTGGAGCCTGTTAGCGGGAGGTACAATGAGCAGTTCTTC
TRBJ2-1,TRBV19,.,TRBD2,CASIQREGSYNEQFF,TGTGCCAGTATCCAGCGGGAGGGCTCCTACAATGAGCAGTTCTTC
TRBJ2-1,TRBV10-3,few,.,CAISSGDPALGEQFF,TGTGCCATCTCTTCAGGGGACCCCGCATTGGGTGAGCAGTTCTTC
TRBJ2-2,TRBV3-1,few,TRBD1,CASRTGANTGELFF,TGTGCCAGTCGGACAGGCGCTAACACCGGGGAGCTGTTTTTT
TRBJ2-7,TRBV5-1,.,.,CASSLGPDLSYEQYF,TGCGCCAGCAGCTTGGGCCCGGACCTTTCCTACGAGCAGTACTTC